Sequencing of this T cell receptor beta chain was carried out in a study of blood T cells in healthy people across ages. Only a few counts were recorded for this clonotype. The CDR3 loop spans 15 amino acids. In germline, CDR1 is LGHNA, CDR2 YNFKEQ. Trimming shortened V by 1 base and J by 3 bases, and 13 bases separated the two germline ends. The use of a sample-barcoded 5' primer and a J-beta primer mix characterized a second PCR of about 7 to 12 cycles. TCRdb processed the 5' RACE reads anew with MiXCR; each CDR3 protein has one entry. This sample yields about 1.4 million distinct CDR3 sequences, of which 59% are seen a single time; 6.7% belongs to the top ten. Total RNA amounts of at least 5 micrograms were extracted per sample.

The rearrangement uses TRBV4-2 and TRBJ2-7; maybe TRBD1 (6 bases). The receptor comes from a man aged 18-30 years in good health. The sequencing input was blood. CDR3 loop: CASSQGTDRLYEQYF. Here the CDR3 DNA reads TGTGCCAGCAGCCAAGGTACGGACAGACTCTACGAGCAGTACTTC.